This T cell receptor (beta chain) stems from a study of blood T cell repertoires in COVID-19. The data were produced by immunoSEQ multiplex PCR, yet TCRdb's version contains in-frame clones alone and is incomplete. There are about 74,000 clones in the sample; about 91% occur only once, and approximately 2% lies in the top ten. This CDR3 has 12 amino acids. V gave up 6 bases and J gave up 7 bases; unmatched junction bases: 2. The germline V gene encodes CDR1 ENHRY and CDR2 SYGVKD. The sample comprised peripheral blood. The V gene is TRBV10-3, the J gene TRBJ1-2, with 10 bases matching TRBD1. This clonotype was sampled from a woman older than 75 with active or convalescent COVID-19. CDR3 DNA: TGTGCCATCAGATGGACAGGGGGTGGCTACACCTTC. This encodes CAIRWTGGGYTF.